This T cell receptor beta chain derives from a study of early stage breast cancer tumors. About the research overall: ER+/PR+/HER2- status applied to about 80% of the 16 invasive breast tumors.

Each sample had two DNA replicates, approximately 0.52 ug blood or about 1.5 ug tissue. Assay: immunoSEQ multiplex PCR; the TCRdb copy retains only in-frame clones and omits some. Seen here are over 40,000 clones, roughly 78% observed once, and the top ten hold roughly 3%. V dropped 2 bases and J dropped 4 bases, with 9 bases sitting between them. Germline CDR1 and CDR2: MNHNY and SVGAGI (reference sequence). This CDR3 has 14 amino acids. This clone was seen a single time. The V gene is TRBV6-6, the J gene TRBJ1-5; TRBD1 is a possible D gene (6 bases). The sequencing sample was made of blood. This receptor was obtained from a person aged 40 to 50 with breast cancer. This chain's CDR3 is CASSYPQGNQPQHF. In nucleotides, the CDR3 is TGTGCCAGCAGTTACCCACAGGGTAATCAGCCCCAGCATTTT.